These 10 T cell receptor beta chains came from one sample sequenced in a study of T cell changes during pregnancy in multiple sclerosis. Method: immunoSEQ multiplex PCR; TCRdb's copy keeps in-frame clones and lacks some. Counted here are tens of thousands of clones, roughly 91% occurring once; the ten biggest clones make up over 1%. The source material was peripheral blood, sampled after pregnancy. Receptor source: a female donor in good health, enrolled as a control in a pregnancy study.

This chain links TRBV27 with TRBJ2-7; D is unresolved. Trimming stripped 2 bases from V and 0 bases from J, with 11 bases between. CDR3 length: 15 residues. Germline V gene lookup returns CDR1 MNHEY and CDR2 SMNVEV (reference sequence). CDR3 in amino acids: CASSLKGTDSYEQYF. The CDR3 DNA sequence: TGTGCCAGCAGTTTAAAAGGAACAGACTCCTACGAGCAGTACTTC.

The chain is built from TRBV6-4 and TRBJ2-3; D gene uncertain. The CDR3 has 13 amino acids. Germline V gene sequence: CDR1 MRHNA, CDR2 SNTAGT. The V end was cut by 5 bases, the J end by 0 bases, with 6 bases between. CDR3 nucleotide sequence: TGTGCCAGCAGTTCCATCAGCACAGATACGCAGTATTTT. It specifies CASSSISTDTQYF.

The count of this clone is one. The chain has TRBV5-6 and TRBJ2-3, with 7 bases lining up with TRBD2. V gave up 4 bases and J gave up 2 bases; unmatched junction bases: 13. Germline values: CDR1 SGHDT, CDR2 YYEEEE. This CDR3 comprises 17 residues. The CDR3 reads CASSTARGGSITDTQYF. CDR3 DNA sequence: TGTGCCAGCAGCACCGCGCGCGGGGGATCTATCACAGATACGCAGTATTTT.

The count of this clone is one. The V call is TRBV7-9, the J call TRBJ1-6; perhaps TRBD1 as D (5 bases). Per the germline V gene, CDR1 is SEHNR and CDR2 is FQNEAQ (reference sequence). V gave up 5 bases and J gave up 4 bases, with 12 bases separating them. The CDR3 length is 15 residues. The DNA for the CDR3 is TGTGCCAGCAGCCCGGTTCAGGGTTATAATTCACCCCTCCACTTT. Protein sequence: CASSPVQGYNSPLHF.

The chain uses TRBV9 and TRBJ1-1, with D unclear. The CDR3 has 15 residues. V dropped 0 bases and J dropped 1 base, with 10 bases sitting between them. Germline lookup yields CDR1 SGDLS and CDR2 YYNGEE. The CDR3 sequence is CASSVVGTGNTEAFF. DNA for the CDR3: TGTGCCAGCAGCGTAGTAGGCACGGGGAACACTGAAGCTTTCTTT.

The gene calls are TRBV30 and TRBJ1-4, with a tentative D call TRBD1 (6 bases). This CDR3 is 11 amino acids long. CDR1 is GTSNPN and CDR2 is SVGIG in the germline V gene (reference sequence). Trimming took off 2 bases at V and 9 bases at J, with 7 bases between the two ends. The CDR3 region is CAWSWDKKLFF. CDR3 DNA: TGTGCCTGGAGTTGGGACAAAAAACTGTTTTTT.

V and J are TRBV11-3 and TRBJ1-3; D unclear. Trimming left V 1 base short and J 6 bases short, with 10 bases between. The CDR3 totals 14 residues. Germline values: CDR1 SGHNT, CDR2 YENEEA. CDR3 coding DNA: TGTGCCAGCAGCTTAGGAGGGAGCGAAAACACCATATATTTT. This encodes CASSLGGSENTIYF.

The rearrangement uses TRBV13 and TRBJ1-1, with 7 bases matching TRBD1. The V and J ends lost 4 bases and 8 bases, in that order; junction bases with no gene match: 13. The germline gives CDR1 PRHDT, CDR2 FYEKMQ (reference sequence). The CDR3 totals 15 residues. The CDR3 spells CASSSDLMRQGEAFF. CDR3 DNA sequence: TGTGCCAGCAGCTCCGATCTGATGCGACAGGGAGAAGCTTTCTTT.

This clone was seen once. This chain joins TRBV5-4 and TRBJ2-2; 9 nucleotides agree with TRBD2. With V trimmed by 5 bases and J by 7 bases, 9 bases remained unmatched. The CDR3 sequence is 15 residues long. The germline CDR1 and CDR2 sequences are SGHNT and YYREEE (reference sequence). The chain's CDR3 is CASSSAGGRGGELFF. DNA of the CDR3: TGTGCCAGCAGTTCCGCGGGGGGGCGAGGCGGGGAGCTGTTTTTT.

The genes are TRBV7-2 and TRBJ2-7, with TRBD2 matching 8 bases. The CDR3 is made up of 14 amino acids. The V and J ends lost 1 base and 5 bases, in that order; junction bases with no gene match: 4. The V gene's germline CDR1 is SGHTA and CDR2 FQGNSA. CDR3 bases: TGTGCCAGCAGCTTAGAGCGGGGGCGGGACGAGCAGTACTTC. It codes for CASSLERGRDEQYF.